A single sample is the source of the 5 T cell receptor beta chains below, sequenced in a study of T-cell memory formation after mild COVID-19. TCRdb called the 5' RACE reads again in MiXCR, with one record for every CDR3 protein. The data hold approximately 270,000 distinct CDR3 sequences, with about 17% observed a single time. Sequenced sample: PBMCs or a T cell subset sorted from them (not recorded which). Source of these receptors: a man aged 18 to 29 who had mild COVID-19 (a few samples of this study predate the infection). Cell type and time point are not known.

This rearrangement joins TRBV11-2 to TRBJ2-1, with D possibly being TRBD1 or TRBD2 (6 bases each). V lost 0 bases and J 6 bases, leaving 12 bases between the germline ends. Looked up from germline, CDR1 is SGHAT and CDR2 is FQNNGV. The CDR3 runs to 15 residues. CDR3 loop: CASSLDVGGPNEQFF. Written as DNA, the CDR3 is TGTGCCAGCAGCTTAGATGTGGGGGGCCCCAATGAGCAGTTCTTC.

The table lists this clonotype with a few counts. The rearrangement joins TRBV7-2 to TRBJ2-3, with 8 bases identical to TRBD2. Trimming at V came to 5 bases and at J to 2 bases, leaving 9 bases not matched to a gene. Germline assignment: CDR1 SGHTA and CDR2 FQGNSA. CDR3 length equals 16 residues. As DNA, the CDR3 is TGTGCCAGCAGCAACGGGGGGGCTGTCCTCACAGATACGCAGTATTTT. Amino acid sequence: CASSNGGAVLTDTQYF.

CDR3 in amino acids: CASSPVGATDTQYF. The CDR3 nucleotides read TGTGCCAGCAGCCCCGTGGGGGCAACAGATACGCAGTATTTT. The chain couples TRBV4-2 to TRBJ2-3, with D possibly being TRBD1 (6 bases). Per the germline V gene, CDR1 is LGHNA and CDR2 is YNFKEQ. Trimming shortened V by 4 bases and J by 3 bases, and 11 bases separated the two germline ends. The CDR3 consists of 14 residues.

This chain links TRBV12-3 or TRBV12-4 with TRBJ2-5, with TRBD1 as a possible D gene (6 bases). The CDR3 runs 14 residues. V shed 6 bases and J shed 3 bases, with 14 bases lying between them. The CDR3 reads CASRAGTTKETQYF. CDR3 DNA: TGTGCCAGCAGAGCCGGGACAACTAAAGAGACCCAGTACTTC.

The sample holds a few counts of this clonotype. The chain recombines TRBV4-2 with TRBJ2-6; D perhaps matches TRBD2 (7 bases). Trimming pared 4 bases from V and 0 bases from J, leaving 13 bases between. The CDR3 totals 17 residues. Germline V gene data show CDR1 as LGHNA and CDR2 as YNFKEQ. The CDR3 protein is CASSPGGSSSGANVLTF. CDR3 nucleotide sequence: TGTGCCAGCAGCCCGGGGGGCTCCTCCTCTGGGGCCAACGTCCTGACTTTC.